This T cell receptor beta chain originates from a study of blood T cell repertoires in COVID-19. The sample holds many counts of this clone. Other DNA sequences from this sample encode an identical CDR3 as well. Profiling relied on immunoSEQ multiplex PCR, and the TCRdb table lists in-frame clones only, not all of them. Found here are about 120,000 clones, just over 70% of them singletons; the top ten hold about 0.84%. The receptor was isolated from a human donor with acute or convalescent COVID-19. The donor label of this sample is uncertain. The sample comprised peripheral blood.

CDR3 protein: CASSLSSVSGNTIYF. CDR3 sequence (DNA): TGTGCCAGTAGTCTCTCGTCGGTGTCTGGAAACACCATATATTTT. This chain uses TRBV19 with TRBJ1-3; the D is unclear. The CDR3 is 15 amino acids. Trimming pared 5 bases from V and 1 base from J, leaving 12 bases between. From germline, CDR1 is LNHDA and CDR2 SQIVND (reference sequence).